This TCR beta chain was retrieved from a study of spatial heterogeneity in lung cancer. The study's findings and limits: How many expanded intratumoral alpha and beta TCRs were present tracked the tumor mutation count, which was a count of nonsynonymous mutations.

Germline V lookup: CDR1 MGHRA, CDR2 YSYEKL. This CDR3 has 15 amino acids. V shed 2 bases and J 3 bases; nucleotides not matched to a gene: 4. TCRdb reprocessed the 5' RACE reads via MiXCR and lists one record per CDR3 protein. The sample carries fewer than 6,000 distinct CDR3 sequences, about 29% recorded once. The sample holds a few counts of this clonotype. No antigen is known for it. The time point denotes: sample taken at primary tumor resection. Untreated early-stage non-small cell lung cancer patients, 72 in total, were the donors. The gene calls are TRBV4-1 and TRBJ1-2, with 9 nucleotides matching TRBD1. The TCR originated in a female donor with early-stage non-small cell lung cancer. Specimen: lung tumor tissue, collected at surgery. The CDR3 loop reads CASSQNTGGDYGYTF. For the CDR3, the DNA is TGCGCCAGCAGCCAAAATACAGGGGGCGACTATGGCTACACCTTC.